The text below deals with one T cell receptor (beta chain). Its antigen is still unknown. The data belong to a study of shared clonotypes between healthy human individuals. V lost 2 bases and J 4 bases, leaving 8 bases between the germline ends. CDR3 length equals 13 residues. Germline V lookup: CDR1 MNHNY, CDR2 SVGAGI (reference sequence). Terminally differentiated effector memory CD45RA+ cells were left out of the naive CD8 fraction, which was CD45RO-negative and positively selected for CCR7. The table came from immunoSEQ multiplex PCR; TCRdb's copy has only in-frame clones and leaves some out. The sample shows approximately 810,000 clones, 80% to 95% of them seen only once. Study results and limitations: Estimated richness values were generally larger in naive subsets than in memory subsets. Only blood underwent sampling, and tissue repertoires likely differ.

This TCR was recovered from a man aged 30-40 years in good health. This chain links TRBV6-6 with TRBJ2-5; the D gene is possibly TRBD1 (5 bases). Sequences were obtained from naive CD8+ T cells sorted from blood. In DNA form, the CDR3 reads TGTGCCAGCAGTTACCAGGGCGTAGAGACCCAGTACTTC. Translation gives CASSYQGVETQYF.